A single sample gave rise to the 32 T cell receptor beta chains below, sequenced in a study of blood T cell repertoires in COVID-19 (dated by TCRdb to 2018 to 2021). The library was built by means of the immunoSEQ multiplex PCR assay. TCRdb limited this immuneACCESS table to in-frame rearrangements with V and J called. A share of clones is missing; checked studies link under half to unresolved V genes, and the rest is unexplained. The sample has about 210,000 clones on record, 84% of them singletons. Roughly a tenth of the sample rests with the top ten. Sequencing input: peripheral blood. These receptors all stem from a woman aged 80 or over with COVID-19, enrolled during active disease.

This clone was detected a few times. Written as DNA, the CDR3 is TGTGCCAGCAGCTTAGTTTACATGAACACTGAAGCTTTCTTT. Protein product: CASSLVYMNTEAFF. The chain uses TRBV7-8 and TRBJ1-1; D ambiguous. CDR3 size: 14 residues. Germline V gene sequence: CDR1 SGHVS, CDR2 FQNEAQ. Trimming left V 1 base short and J 0 bases short, with 6 bases between.

This clone was recorded a few times. This chain connects TRBV9 to TRBJ1-3; maybe TRBD1 (5 bases). CDR3 length: 15 residues. CDR1 is SGDLS and CDR2 is YYNGEE in the germline V gene. The germline V and J ends were trimmed by 3 bases and 0 bases, with 10 bases remaining between them. CDR3 bases: TGTGCCAGCAGCGCGGACATCGGCTCTGGAAACACCATATATTTT. It specifies CASSADIGSGNTIYF. The full variable domain, with the rest looked up from reference TRBV9 and TRBJ1-3, is DSGVTQTPKHLITATGQRVTLRCSPRSGDLSVYWYQQSLDQGLQFLIQYYNGEERAKGNILERFSAQQFPDLHSELNLSSLELGDSALYFCASSADIGSGNTIYFGEGSWLTVV.

The chain recombines TRBV3-1 (or the pseudogene TRBV3-2) with TRBJ2-2, with no clear D. The V and J ends lost 1 base and 4 bases respectively, with 7 bases between them. CDR1 is LGHDT and CDR2 is YNNKEL in the germline V gene (reference sequence). The CDR3 has 14 amino acids. In nucleotides, the CDR3 is TGTGCCAGCAGCCAAGCCCATAGCACCGGGGAGCTGTTTTTT. Protein sequence: CASSQAHSTGELFF.

As DNA, the CDR3 is TGTGCCAGCAGCCCTAGACAGTCCTACGAGCAGTACGTC. Translating it yields CASSPRQSYEQYV. The genes are TRBV4-2 and TRBJ2-7; D is perhaps TRBD1 (5 bases). CDR3 size: 13 residues. In germline, CDR1 is LGHNA, CDR2 YNFKEQ. V was clipped by 4 bases and J by 1 base, with 8 bases between them.

The rearrangement joins TRBV5-6 to TRBJ1-1; unclear D gene. The CDR3 sequence is 13 residues long. The germline V and J ends were trimmed by 0 bases and 11 bases, with 14 bases remaining between them. CDR1 and CDR2 (germline): SGHDT, YYEEEE. The CDR3 loop is CASSLASVSGAFF. CDR3 bases: TGTGCCAGCAGCTTGGCTAGCGTCTCGGGGGCTTTCTTT.

The rearrangement links TRBV19 to TRBJ2-3; TRBD2 aligns across 11 bases. CDR1 and CDR2 (germline): LNHDA, SQIVND (reference sequence). V lost 2 bases to trimming and J lost 2 bases; unmatched junction nucleotides: 6. The CDR3 runs to 17 residues. CDR3 in amino acids: CASSIPRTSGLTDTQYF. The CDR3 DNA is TGTGCCAGTAGTATACCTCGGACTAGCGGGCTCACAGATACGCAGTATTTT. The full variable domain, rest sourced from reference TRBV19 and TRBJ2-3, is DGGITQSPKYLFRKEGQNVTLSCEQNLNHDAMYWYRQDPGQGLRLIYYSQIVNDFQKGDIAEGYSVSREKKESFPLTVTSAQKNPTAFYLCASSIPRTSGLTDTQYFGPGTRLTVL.

V and J are TRBV5-1 and TRBJ1-5; D perhaps matches TRBD1 (6 bases). The CDR3 is 15 amino acids. The V gene lost 0 bases and the J gene lost 7 bases, with 14 bases spanning the gap. Germline V lookup: CDR1 SGHRS, CDR2 YFSETQ. CDR3 loop: CASSLGGQGWQPQHF. CDR3 in DNA: TGCGCCAGCAGCTTGGGGGGGCAGGGGTGGCAGCCCCAGCATTTT.

Of note for this clone: This same CDR3 is encoded by further DNA sequences in the sample. The J gene is TRBJ2-2, the V gene TRBV5-1; tentatively, D is TRBD2 (7 bases). V was trimmed by 0 bases and J by 2 bases, leaving 14 bases between them. Germline CDR1 is SGHRS and CDR2 is YFSETQ. The CDR3 is made up of 17 amino acids. CDR3 in DNA: TGCGCCAGCAGCTTGGAAGGCGGGGGCAGAAACACCGGGGAGCTGTTTTTT. Its protein is CASSLEGGGRNTGELFF.

The chain is built from TRBV5-6 and TRBJ2-2; tentative D call: TRBD1 (8 bases). V was clipped by 2 bases and J by 5 bases, with 13 bases between them. CDR1 is SGHDT, CDR2 YYEEEE, per germline. The CDR3 runs 15 residues. CDR3 coding DNA: TGTGCCAGCAGCTTTAACAGGGGGGGAACCGGGGAGCTGTTTTTT. Protein sequence: CASSFNRGGTGELFF.

This chain connects TRBV5-1 to TRBJ2-6, with D perhaps matching TRBD2 (6 bases). V lost 5 bases and J 0 bases, leaving 12 bases between the germline ends. In germline, CDR1 is SGHRS, CDR2 YFSETQ. This CDR3 contains 16 residues. The CDR3 here is CASRNLANSGANVLTF. The CDR3 DNA reads TGCGCCAGCAGGAACCTAGCGAACTCTGGGGCCAACGTCCTGACTTTC.

The J gene is TRBJ2-1, the V gene TRBV2, with 10 bases aligning to TRBD1. CDR1 and CDR2 from the germline V gene are SNHLY and FYNNEI. This CDR3 spans 13 amino acids. The ends lost 8 bases at V and 5 bases at J; junction bases unmatched: 3. The CDR3 region is CASGGQGDNEQFF. The CDR3 DNA reads as TGTGCCAGCGGAGGACAGGGGGACAATGAGCAGTTCTTC.

J is TRBJ1-1 and V is TRBV5-1; D gene ambiguous. CDR3 length: 15 residues. Looked up from germline, CDR1 is SGHRS and CDR2 is YFSETQ. V was pared by 3 bases and J by 1 base, with 13 bases between. The CDR3, as DNA: TGCGCCAGCAGCTCGATGACTACAGCGAACACTGAAGCTTTCTTT. It is translated as CASSSMTTANTEAFF.

This clone has a single count. The chain is built from TRBV5-4 and TRBJ2-1; TRBD1 aligns across 7 bases. The CDR3 extends over 13 amino acids. The germline V gene has CDR1 SGHNT and CDR2 YYREEE (reference sequence). V shed 0 bases and J 7 bases; nucleotides not matched to a gene: 1. The CDR3 bases are TGTGCCAGCAGCTTGGGACAGGGAAATGAGCAGTTCTTC. This codes for CASSLGQGNEQFF.

J is TRBJ1-2 and V is TRBV19; D gene unclear. Germline V CDR1 and CDR2: LNHDA, SQIVND (reference sequence). The CDR3 loop spans 15 amino acids. V lost 6 bases and J 6 bases, leaving 20 bases between the germline ends. CDR3 in DNA: TGTGCCAGTAGGGAGTTCGGCCGGGGAGCCAATGGCTACACCTTC. It encodes CASREFGRGANGYTF.

The chain employs TRBV5-1 and TRBJ2-7, with 7 bases aligning to TRBD1. From germline, CDR1 is SGHRS and CDR2 YFSETQ. This CDR3 has 14 residues. V shed 4 bases and J 0 bases; nucleotides not matched to a gene: 4. CDR3 in amino acids: CASSPDRSSYEQYF. The CDR3 coding sequence is TGCGCCAGCAGCCCGGACAGGTCCTCCTACGAGCAGTACTTC.

The chain uses TRBV11-3 and TRBJ2-5, with D perhaps matching TRBD1 (5 bases). Per the germline V gene, CDR1 is SGHNT and CDR2 is YENEEA. The CDR3 extends over 12 amino acids. V was cut by 6 bases and J by 8 bases, with 13 bases left in between. CDR3 bases: TGTGCCAGCAGTACCGGGCAGGGAACCCAGTACTTC. It yields the protein CASSTGQGTQYF.

In this sample, this clone turned up a few times. The chain uses TRBV10-2 and TRBJ1-5; D perhaps matches TRBD1 (5 bases). V lost 0 bases, J lost 0 bases, and 12 bases lay in between. Germline V gene data show CDR1 as WSHSY and CDR2 as SAAADI. The CDR3 sequence is 17 residues long. In nucleotides, the CDR3 is TGCGCCAGCAGTGAGTCGGGGGGAGGGTTTAGCAATCAGCCCCAGCATTTT. Residues: CASSESGGGFSNQPQHF.

The chain uses TRBV7-2 and TRBJ2-2; a possible D gene is TRBD2 (5 bases). Per the germline V gene, CDR1 is SGHTA and CDR2 is FQGNSA. The CDR3 totals 12 residues. Trimming took 5 bases from V and 10 from J, leaving 11 bases between them. The CDR3 nucleotides are TGTGCCAGCAGCGAACTAGTGTCGGAGCTGTTTTTT. It translates to CASSELVSELFF.

The CDR3 region is CAAFRGDTEAFF. DNA of the CDR3: TGTGCCGCCTTCAGGGGGGACACTGAAGCTTTCTTT. The chain uses TRBV6-5 and TRBJ1-1; TRBD1 agrees at 7 bases. CDR3 length: 12 residues. In germline, CDR1 is MNHEY, CDR2 SVGAGI. Trimming took 11 bases from V and 3 from J; bases not matched to a gene: 6.

The chain links TRBV3-1 (or the pseudogene TRBV3-2) to TRBJ2-1; 7 nucleotides match TRBD2. The V gene end was trimmed by 7 bases and the J gene end by 7 bases; junction bases not matched to a gene: 13. Germline CDR1 reads LGHDT; CDR2 reads YNNKEL (reference sequence). The CDR3 totals 15 residues. The CDR3: CASNPGGTGGNEQFF. The CDR3 nucleotides are TGTGCCAGCAACCCTGGGGGAACCGGGGGGAATGAGCAGTTCTTC.

The chain combines TRBV5-8 with TRBJ2-1; TRBD2 agrees at 7 bases. V was clipped by 4 bases and J by 5 bases; unmatched bases: 12. The CDR3 is 16 residues long. Looked up from germline, CDR1 is SGHTS and CDR2 is YDEGEE. CDR3 nucleotides: TGTGCCAGCAGCGGGGATCGGACTAGTTCCCACAATGAGCAGTTCTTC. Translated: CASSGDRTSSHNEQFF.

This chain uses TRBV28 with TRBJ2-2, with D perhaps TRBD1 (6 bases). This CDR3 has 16 residues. Trimming took off 6 bases at V and 2 bases at J, with 16 bases between the two ends. Germline V lookup: CDR1 MDHEN, CDR2 SYDVKM. The CDR3 loop is CASSQQGTRNTGELFF. CDR3 sequence (DNA): TGTGCCAGCAGCCAGCAGGGGACCCGTAACACCGGGGAGCTGTTTTTT.

The rearrangement uses TRBV2 and TRBJ1-5; D gene unclear. The CDR3 is made up of 14 amino acids. V lost 6 bases, J lost 7 bases, and 16 bases lay in between. CDR1 SNHLY and CDR2 FYNNEI come from the germline V gene. The CDR3 sequence is CASRGDPQGQPQHF. The CDR3 DNA reads TGTGCCAGCAGAGGAGACCCGCAAGGCCAGCCCCAGCATTTT. The complete variable domain, with remaining parts taken from reference TRBV2 and TRBJ1-5, reads EPEVTQTPSHQVTQMGQEVILRCVPISNHLYFYWYRQILGQKVEFLVSFYNNEISEKSEIFDDQFSVERPDGSNFTLKIRSTKLEDSAMYFCASRGDPQGQPQHFGDGTRLSIL.

CDR3 residues: CASSLRDRGTGELFF. The CDR3 region has the DNA TGCGCCAGCAGCTTACGGGACAGGGGCACCGGGGAGCTGTTTTTT. The rearrangement links TRBV5-1 to TRBJ2-2; 10 positions match TRBD1. The V gene's germline CDR1 is SGHRS and CDR2 YFSETQ. Trimming at V came to 2 bases and at J to 4 bases, leaving 2 bases not matched to a gene. This CDR3 region has 15 residues.

The CDR3 protein is CASSEGLFSGNTIYF. CDR3 nucleotide sequence: TGCGCCAGCAGCGAAGGACTGTTCTCTGGAAACACCATATATTTT. The chain links TRBV5-1 to TRBJ1-3; D call uncertain. Per germline, CDR1 SGHRS and CDR2 YFSETQ. Trimming removed 4 bases from V and 0 bases from J, with 11 bases in between. This CDR3 has 15 amino acids. The entire variable domain, with the rest obtained from reference TRBV5-1 and TRBJ1-3, is as follows: KAGVTQTPRYLIKTRGQQVTLSCSPISGHRSVSWYQQTPGQGLQFLFEYFSETQRNKGNFPGRFSGRQFSNSRSEMNVSTLELGDSALYLCASSEGLFSGNTIYFGEGSWLTVV.

The J gene is TRBJ1-3, the V gene TRBV6-6; 8 bases agree with TRBD1. Trimming cost V 5 bases and J 3 bases; bases outside gene matches: 6. The germline V gene has CDR1 MNHNY and CDR2 SVGAGI (reference sequence). This CDR3 is built from 15 residues. The CDR3 region has the DNA TGTGCCAGCAGTCAGACAGGGGTGGGTGGAAACACCATATATTTT. Its protein product is CASSQTGVGGNTIYF.

The chain combines TRBV9 with TRBJ2-1, with a tentative D call TRBD2 (5 bases). CDR3 size: 15 residues. Looked up from germline, CDR1 is SGDLS and CDR2 is YYNGEE. V was cut by 0 bases and J by 9 bases, with 16 bases left in between. CDR3 coding DNA: TGTGCCAGCAGCGTAGTGCCCCTCGTGGGAGTTGAGCAGTTCTTC. Protein product: CASSVVPLVGVEQFF.

The CDR3 spells CASNSQGAGNTIYF. The CDR3 DNA reads as TGTGCCAGCAACAGCCAGGGGGCTGGAAACACCATATATTTT. The genes are TRBV11-2 and TRBJ1-3, with TRBD1 matching 7 bases. Trimming cost V 7 bases and J 2 bases; bases outside gene matches: 5. Germline loops: CDR1 SGHAT, CDR2 FQNNGV. The CDR3 length is 14 residues.

The chain couples TRBV15 to TRBJ1-1; possible D gene TRBD1, 6 bases. The V end lost 1 base, the J end lost 6 bases, and 21 bases lay between the germline ends. Per the germline V gene, CDR1 is LNHNV and CDR2 is YYDKDF (reference sequence). The length of the CDR3 is 17 residues. CDR3 amino acids: CATSRALGRQGFSEAFF. DNA for the CDR3: TGTGCCACCAGCAGAGCCCTCGGGAGGCAGGGGTTCTCTGAAGCTTTCTTT.

The sample holds a few counts of this clone. The rearrangement uses TRBV2 and TRBJ1-2, with 7 bases lining up with TRBD1. Per the germline V gene, CDR1 is SNHLY and CDR2 is FYNNEI. The CDR3 spans 12 residues. The ends lost 2 bases at V and 8 bases at J; junction bases unmatched: 2. CDR3 in DNA: TGTGCCAGCAGTGAAAGGGGGCGAGGCTACACCTTC. This codes for CASSERGRGYTF.

V is TRBV10-3 and J is TRBJ1-1; TRBD1 matches at 10 bases. The V segment lost 3 bases and the J segment 1 base; nucleotides outside the gene matches: 8. The CDR3 is 17 amino acids. Per germline, CDR1 ENHRY and CDR2 SYGVKD. CDR3 bases: TGTGCCATCAGTGAACAGACAGGGGGCGCTGGGAACACTGAAGCTTTCTTT. Its translation is CAISEQTGGAGNTEAFF.

V usage is TRBV7-8 and J usage is TRBJ2-1, with D possibly being TRBD1 (5 bases). This CDR3 has 13 amino acids. Germline V gene data show CDR1 as SGHVS and CDR2 as FQNEAQ. With 2 bases removed from V and 10 bases from J, the gap between germline ends came to 12 bases. CDR3 protein: CASSLRQGLEQFF. In nucleotides, the CDR3 is TGTGCCAGCAGCTTAAGGCAGGGCTTGGAGCAGTTCTTC.